A selection of T cell receptor beta chains follows, all from one sample in a study of cytomegalovirus exposure and HLA in healthy donors. Assay used: immunoSEQ multiplex PCR; TCRdb lists only in-frame clones, some missing. The data hold 65,000 to 80,000 clones, with roughly 94% observed a single time. What was sequenced was PBMCs. The receptors shown here come from a woman aged 18-29 years in good health and CMV-seropositive. Each CDR3 is given with its conserved first and last residue. A D gene is named only where the DNA matches it firmly. The size field is filled for only some rows; it gives once, few, many or a size class.

abundance	v_gene	j_gene	d_gene	CDR3aa	CDR3nt
once	TRBV6-6	TRBJ2-3	TRBD2	CASSLAGASDTQYF	TGTGCCAGCAGTCTAGCGGGAGCTTCTGATACGCAGTATTTT
.	TRBV25-1	TRBJ2-1	TRBD2	CASSDRLATYNEQFF	TGTGCCAGCAGTGACAGACTAGCGACATACAATGAGCAGTTCTTC
.	TRBV29-1	TRBJ2-1	.	CSGGGLGNEQFF	TGCAGCGGGGGAGGTCTGGGAAATGAGCAGTTCTTC
.	TRBV14	TRBJ2-1	TRBD2	CASSSWTSGEYNEQFF	TGTGCCAGCAGCTCCTGGACTAGCGGAGAGTACAATGAGCAGTTCTTC
.	TRBV6-6	TRBJ1-3	.	CASSAQNREPGNTIYF	TGTGCCAGCAGTGCCCAGAACAGGGAGCCCGGAAACACCATATATTTT
once	TRBV7-9	TRBJ1-1	TRBD1	CASSPDREATEAFF	TGTGCCAGCAGCCCCGACAGGGAAGCCACTGAAGCTTTCTTT
.	TRBV5-1	TRBJ1-2	TRBD1	CASSLGTVNYGYTF	TGCGCCAGCAGCCTTGGGACAGTGAACTATGGCTACACCTTC
.	TRBV28	TRBJ1-1	.	CASSLSGGSRAFF	TGTGCCAGCAGTTTATCAGGAGGGAGCCGCGCTTTCTTT
.	TRBV11-2	TRBJ2-1	.	CASSLETGAFEQFF	TGTGCCAGCAGCTTAGAGACGGGAGCGTTTGAGCAGTTCTTC
.	TRBV9	TRBJ1-2	.	CASSLEGRGVGYTF	TGTGCCAGCAGCCTAGAGGGCAGGGGTGTTGGCTACACCTTC
few	TRBV2	TRBJ2-1	.	CASSIGSVDNEQFF	TGTGCCAGTTCTATAGGGAGCGTGGACAATGAGCAGTTCTTC
once	TRBV6-5	TRBJ2-7	.	CASSPPGSGNYEQYF	TGTGCCAGCAGTCCCCCTGGTAGCGGAAACTACGAGCAGTACTTC
.	TRBV10-2	TRBJ1-4	.	CASSVSRGNEKLFF	TGCGCCAGCAGTGTGAGCAGGGGAAATGAAAAACTGTTTTTT
.	TRBV19	TRBJ1-6	.	CASSRNRAPYNSPLHF	TGTGCCAGTAGCCGGAACAGGGCACCCTATAATTCACCCCTCCACTTT
.	TRBV7-9	TRBJ2-6	TRBD1	CASSRQGSGANVLTF	TGTGCCAGCAGCAGACAGGGATCTGGGGCCAACGTCCTGACTTTC
.	TRBV11-2	TRBJ1-3	TRBD1	CASSWTGNGNTIYF	TGTGCCAGCAGCTGGACAGGGAACGGAAACACCATATATTTT
.	TRBV29-1	TRBJ1-2	TRBD1	CTAEGADYGYTF	TGCACCGCAGAGGGGGCAGACTATGGCTACACCTTC
.	TRBV11-2	TRBJ2-5	.	CASSWGPGRRSVQETQYF	TGTGCCAGCAGCTGGGGGCCTGGGCGGCGGTCCGTACAAGAGACCCAGTACTTC
.	TRBV5-5	TRBJ2-7	TRBD2	CASSLASGLSYEQYF	TGTGCCAGCAGCTTGGCTAGCGGACTCTCCTACGAGCAGTACTTC
few	TRBV5-1	TRBJ1-1	TRBD1	CASSGETGLDTEAFF	TGCGCCAGCAGTGGAGAGACAGGGCTCGACACTGAAGCTTTCTTT
.	TRBV14	TRBJ2-1	.	CASSQGMGLSYNEQFF	TGTGCCAGCAGCCAAGGCATGGGGCTCTCCTACAATGAGCAGTTCTTC
.	TRBV5-6	TRBJ1-1	.	CASSLPSRNTEAFF	TGTGCCAGCAGCCTCCCTTCCAGGAACACTGAAGCTTTCTTT
.	TRBV27	TRBJ2-1	.	CASSLSTSLSGEQFF	TGTGCCAGCAGTTTATCAACGAGCCTTTCGGGTGAGCAGTTCTTC
.	TRBV7-6	TRBJ2-1	TRBD1	CASSLGGTAINEQFF	TGTGCCAGCAGCTTAGGGGGGACAGCGATAAATGAGCAGTTCTTC
.	TRBV5-4	TRBJ2-5	.	CASNYRGQTQETQYF	TGTGCCAGCAACTACCGAGGACAGACTCAAGAGACCCAGTACTTC
.	TRBV7-7	TRBJ1-5	.	CASSSGHGQPQHF	TGTGCCAGCAGCTCAGGGCACGGTCAGCCCCAGCATTTT
once	TRBV19	TRBJ2-1	TRBD2	CASSPELSREAFNEQFF	TGTGCCAGTAGTCCAGAATTGTCGCGGGAGGCTTTCAATGAGCAGTTCTTC
.	TRBV7-8	TRBJ2-1	.	CASSLVAGAYNEQFF	TGTGCCAGCAGCTTAGTCGCGGGGGCTTACAATGAGCAGTTCTTC
.	TRBV6-1	TRBJ1-5	.	CASSEALGPVSGQPQHF	TGTGCCAGCAGTGAAGCGCTTGGGCCGGTGAGCGGTCAGCCCCAGCATTTT
.	TRBV9	TRBJ2-1	.	CASSGEAGPRIVF	TGTGCCAGCAGCGGAGAGGCGGGGCCCAGGATCGTCTTC
.	TRBV7-2	TRBJ2-7	.	CASSFRVFKSEQYF	TGTGCCAGCAGCTTTCGGGTTTTCAAAAGCGAGCAGTACTTC
.	TRBV7-8	TRBJ2-7	.	CASSRAEASISYEQYF	TGTGCCAGCAGCCGGGCGGAGGCCTCGATCTCCTACGAGCAGTACTTC
.	TRBV19	TRBJ1-5	.	CASSIGMRTENQPQHF	TGTGCCAGTAGTATAGGAATGAGGACAGAGAATCAGCCCCAGCATTTT
.	TRBV27	TRBJ2-1	TRBD2	CASSPRTSGSSYNEQFF	TGTGCCAGCAGTCCCCGGACTAGCGGGAGCTCCTACAATGAGCAGTTCTTC
.	TRBV7-9	TRBJ2-5	.	CASSLGGAHQETQYF	TGTGCCAGCAGCTTAGGTGGGGCTCATCAAGAGACCCAGTACTTC
once	TRBV5-1	TRBJ2-3	TRBD1	CASSPGQGRTDTQYF	TGCGCCAGCAGCCCCGGACAGGGTCGCACAGATACGCAGTATTTT
.	TRBV27	TRBJ1-4	.	CASSTQGGGEKLFF	TGTGCCAGCAGCACCCAGGGTGGGGGCGAAAAACTGTTTTTT
once	TRBV7-9	TRBJ1-1	TRBD1	CASSVTGGKSRGNTEAFF	TGTGCCAGCAGCGTGACAGGGGGCAAGTCTCGGGGAAACACTGAAGCTTTCTTT
.	TRBV4-1	TRBJ2-7	.	CASGSFKNEQYF	TGCGCCAGCGGCTCCTTTAAGAACGAGCAGTACTTC
.	TRBV9	TRBJ2-4	TRBD2	CASSPPGGAKNIQYF	TGTGCCAGCAGCCCACCGGGGGGAGCCAAAAACATTCAGTACTTC
.	TRBV9	TRBJ2-7	TRBD2	CASSVGEGSLSYEQYF	TGTGCCAGCAGCGTAGGGGAGGGGTCCCTCTCCTACGAGCAGTACTTC